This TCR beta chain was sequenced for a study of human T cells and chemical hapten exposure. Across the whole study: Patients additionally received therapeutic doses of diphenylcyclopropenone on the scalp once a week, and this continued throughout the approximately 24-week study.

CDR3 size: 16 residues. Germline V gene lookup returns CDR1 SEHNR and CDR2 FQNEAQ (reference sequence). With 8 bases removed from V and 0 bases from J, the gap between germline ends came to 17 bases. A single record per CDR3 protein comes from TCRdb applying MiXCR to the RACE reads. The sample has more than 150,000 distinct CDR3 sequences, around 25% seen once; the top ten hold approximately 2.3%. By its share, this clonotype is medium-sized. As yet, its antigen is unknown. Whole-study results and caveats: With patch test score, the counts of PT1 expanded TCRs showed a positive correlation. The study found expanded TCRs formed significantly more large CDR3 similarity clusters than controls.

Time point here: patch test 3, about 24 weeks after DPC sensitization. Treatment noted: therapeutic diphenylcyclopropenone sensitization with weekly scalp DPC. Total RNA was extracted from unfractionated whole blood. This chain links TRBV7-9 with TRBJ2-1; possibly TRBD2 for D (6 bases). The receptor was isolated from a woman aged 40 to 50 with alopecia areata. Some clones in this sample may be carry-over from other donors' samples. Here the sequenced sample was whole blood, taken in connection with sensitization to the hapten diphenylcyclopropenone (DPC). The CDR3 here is CASGTDYSSSYNEQFF. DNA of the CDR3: TGTGCCAGCGGGACGGACTATTCGAGCTCCTACAATGAGCAGTTCTTC.